Below, 22 T cell receptor beta chains from the same sample are listed, as sequenced in a study of CD8+ T cells in alopecia areata. RNA, once extracted, was reverse transcribed into cDNA for use as the sequencing template. The table came from immunoSEQ multiplex PCR; TCRdb's copy has only in-frame clones and leaves some out. The sample lists over 150,000 clones; over 55% were seen once. The material sequenced was CD4+ T cells sorted from blood, taken at week 0. These receptors originate from a human donor with alopecia areata.

The rearrangement links TRBV7-2 to TRBJ2-3, with 9 bases aligning to TRBD1. V gave up 5 bases and J gave up 4 bases; unmatched junction bases: 4. CDR3 size: 14 residues. In germline, CDR1 is SGHTA, CDR2 FQGNSA. The chain's CDR3 is CASSRDRAADTQYF. CDR3 coding DNA: TGTGCCAGCAGCCGGGACAGGGCGGCAGATACGCAGTATTTT.

The V gene is TRBV29-1, the J gene TRBJ2-5; no definite D call. V gave up 4 bases and J gave up 5 bases, with 5 bases separating them. The CDR3 loop spans 10 amino acids. The germline V gene encodes CDR1 SQVTM and CDR2 ANQGSEA. The CDR3 region has the DNA TGCAGCGTTGGGGCTGAGACCCAGTACTTC. It codes for CSVGAETQYF.

The chain joins TRBV5-6 to TRBJ1-5; D is unresolved. Deletions cut 4 bases from V and 2 bases from J, with 10 bases between. Germline lookup yields CDR1 SGHDT and CDR2 YYEEEE. The CDR3 covers 14 residues. CDR3: CASSPGGRNQPQHF. CDR3 coding DNA: TGTGCCAGCAGCCCTGGAGGTCGCAATCAGCCCCAGCATTTT.

The chain carries TRBV29-1 and TRBJ1-1; a possible D gene is TRBD1 (6 bases). The CDR3 has 11 amino acids. The V and J ends lost 4 bases and 6 bases respectively, with 9 bases between them. The germline CDR1 and CDR2 sequences are SQVTM and ANQGSEA. Here the CDR3 reads CSVVGGAEAFF. The DNA of the CDR3 is TGCAGCGTTGTTGGGGGCGCTGAAGCTTTCTTT.

The chain is built from TRBV15 and TRBJ1-2; 9 nucleotides line up with TRBD1. Germline CDR1 and CDR2: LNHNV and YYDKDF (reference sequence). This CDR3 is 16 amino acids long. V lost 3 bases to trimming and J lost 0 bases; unmatched junction nucleotides: 5. The CDR3 bases are TGTGCCACCAGCAGCTACAGGGGGCAAGCTAACTATGGCTACACCTTC. It yields the protein CATSSYRGQANYGYTF.

The J gene is TRBJ1-6, the V gene TRBV19; unclear D gene. Germline values: CDR1 LNHDA, CDR2 SQIVND (reference sequence). V was clipped by 6 bases and J by 6 bases, with 3 bases between them. The CDR3 contains 11 residues. In DNA, the CDR3 is TGTGCCAGTAGCGGTAATTCACCCCTCCACTTT. It is translated as CASSGNSPLHF.

This chain joins TRBV25-1 and TRBJ2-1; no reliable D call. This CDR3 region has 11 residues. CDR1 is MGHDK and CDR2 is SYGVNS in the germline V gene. V dropped 7 bases and J dropped 10 bases, with 11 bases sitting between them. CDR3 region: CASTSLKEQFF. The CDR3 region has the DNA TGTGCCAGCACCAGCCTGAAGGAGCAGTTCTTC.

This chain uses TRBV29-1 with TRBJ2-7; maybe TRBD2 (6 bases). The CDR3 contains 12 residues. Looked up from germline, CDR1 is SQVTM and CDR2 is ANQGSEA. V was trimmed by 7 bases and J by 4 bases, leaving 14 bases between them. The CDR3 spells CSGRDSLYEQYF. DNA of the CDR3: TGCAGCGGGCGGGACTCTCTGTACGAGCAGTACTTC.

This clone was seen only once. The rearrangement joins TRBV9 to TRBJ2-6, with D unclear. The V end was cut by 0 bases, the J end by 0 bases, with 4 bases between. CDR1 is SGDLS, CDR2 YYNGEE, per germline. This CDR3 has 15 amino acids. For the CDR3, the DNA is TGTGCCAGCAGCGTAGAGGACTCTGGGGCCAACGTCCTGACTTTC. It codes for CASSVEDSGANVLTF.

This clone was counted between two and nine times. The DNA of the CDR3 is TGTGCCAGCAGCTCTGGACAGGGCCTCTCTGGAAACACCATATATTTT. This encodes CASSSGQGLSGNTIYF. The chain joins TRBV7-2 to TRBJ1-3; 8 nucleotides match TRBD1. V shed 4 bases and J 0 bases; nucleotides not matched to a gene: 5. This CDR3 region has 16 residues. Germline V gene lookup returns CDR1 SGHTA and CDR2 FQGNSA.

The CDR3 DNA reads TGTGCCAGCAGCTTGCGGGGGGATAACACTGAAGCTTTCTTT. Amino acid sequence: CASSLRGDNTEAFF. V is TRBV7-9 and J is TRBJ1-1; a possible D gene is TRBD1 (5 bases). The CDR3 contains 14 residues. Germline V CDR1 and CDR2: SEHNR, FQNEAQ (reference sequence). V was pared by 3 bases and J by 2 bases, with 10 bases between. Full variable domain (missing parts from reference TRBV7-9 and TRBJ1-1): DTGVSQNPRHKITKRGQNVTFRCDPISEHNRLYWYRQTLGQGPEFLTYFQNEAQLEKSRLLSDRFSAERPKGSFSTLEIQRTEQGDSAMYLCASSLRGDNTEAFFGQGTRLTVV.

This chain links TRBV30 with TRBJ2-3; D is uncertain. CDR1 is GTSNPN and CDR2 is SVGIG in the germline V gene (reference sequence). The CDR3 is made up of 11 amino acids. Between the trimmed V and J ends, which lost 3 bases and 6 bases, there was a span of 7 bases. In DNA, the CDR3 is TGTGCCTGGAGCATGGGGGATACGCAGTATTTT. Residues: CAWSMGDTQYF.

The chain joins TRBV6-6 to TRBJ2-7; D is ambiguous. CDR1 is MNHNY and CDR2 is SVGAGI in the germline V gene (reference sequence). The CDR3 contains 13 residues. V dropped 3 bases and J dropped 1 base, with 7 bases sitting between them. CDR3 nucleotides: TGTGCCAGCAGTTATGTTGAGTCCTACGAGCAGTACTTC. This codes for CASSYVESYEQYF.

J is TRBJ2-2 and V is TRBV6-1; no clear D gene. CDR3 length: 14 residues. Germline V gives CDR1 MNHNS, CDR2 SASEGT. V lost 4 bases to trimming and J lost 4 bases, with 10 bases between them. CDR3 DNA sequence: TGTGCCAGCAGTGGGTCGGCTGCCACCGGGGAGCTGTTTTTT. This codes for CASSGSAATGELFF.

This chain connects TRBV7-2 to TRBJ1-1, with D unclear. The ends were cut back, 4 bases at V and 3 bases at J, with 12 bases in the middle. There are 14 residues in the CDR3. Germline V gene sequence: CDR1 SGHTA, CDR2 FQGNSA. Here the CDR3 DNA reads TGTGCCAGCAGCTCAAATGCCGGTTACACTGAAGCTTTCTTT. Residues: CASSSNAGYTEAFF.

The chain links TRBV2 to TRBJ1-5; D is unclear. V was trimmed by 4 bases and J by 11 bases, leaving 15 bases between them. Germline loops: CDR1 SNHLY, CDR2 FYNNEI. The CDR3 runs to 13 residues. The CDR3 coding sequence is TGTGCCAGCAGTGGACTGGCGGGCCCGACCCAGCATTTT. Its translation is CASSGLAGPTQHF.

Within the sample, this clone is medium-sized. This chain joins TRBV10-3 and TRBJ1-5; D call uncertain. The CDR3 is made up of 13 amino acids. CDR1 and CDR2 (germline): ENHRY, SYGVKD. The germline V and J ends were trimmed by 10 bases and 3 bases, with 13 bases remaining between them. CDR3 nucleotide sequence: TGTGCCAGCCACGGAGAGATCAATCAGCCCCAGCATTTT. Protein: CASHGEINQPQHF.

The V and J genes are TRBV2 and TRBJ2-2; possibly TRBD1 for D (5 bases). The V gene lost 5 bases and the J gene lost 5 bases, with 12 bases spanning the gap. The CDR3 spans 14 residues. The germline V gene encodes CDR1 SNHLY and CDR2 FYNNEI. CDR3 coding DNA: TGTGCCAGCAGTAAAGGGGTTCTGACCGGGGAGCTGTTTTTT. Its translation is CASSKGVLTGELFF.

The chain is built from TRBV5-1 and TRBJ1-2; D perhaps matches TRBD1 (6 bases). The germline V gene has CDR1 SGHRS and CDR2 YFSETQ. Between the trimmed V and J ends, which lost 4 bases and 3 bases, there was a span of 13 bases. The CDR3 spans 14 residues. The CDR3 is CASSLGQHDYGYTF. The DNA for the CDR3 is TGCGCCAGCAGCCTCGGACAGCACGACTATGGCTACACCTTC.

The V and J genes are TRBV30 and TRBJ1-4; D is uncertain. Trimming stripped 3 bases from V and 8 bases from J, with 10 bases between. Germline V lookup: CDR1 GTSNPN, CDR2 SVGIG (reference sequence). This CDR3 has 12 residues. For the CDR3, the DNA is TGTGCCTGGAGCGGTCGAGGGGAAAAACTGTTTTTT. It yields the protein CAWSGRGEKLFF.

The chain carries TRBV30 and TRBJ1-2, with D uncertain. CDR3 length equals 12 residues. Germline V gene data show CDR1 as GTSNPN and CDR2 as SVGIG (reference sequence). The ends were cut back, 0 bases at V and 3 bases at J, with 5 bases in the middle. The CDR3 sequence is CAWSVLDYGYTF. As DNA, the CDR3 is TGTGCCTGGAGTGTACTGGACTATGGCTACACCTTC. Supplemented by reference TRBV30 and TRBJ1-2, the full variable domain reads SQTIHQWPATLVQPVGSPLSLECTVEGTSNPNLYWYRQAAGRGLQLLFYSVGIGQISSEVPQNLSASRPQDRQFILSSKKLLLSDSGFYLCAWSVLDYGYTFGSGTRLTVV.

This rearrangement joins TRBV18 to TRBJ2-6; D is undetermined. Looked up from germline, CDR1 is KGHSH and CDR2 is LQKENI. V shed 6 bases and J shed 0 bases, with 18 bases lying between them. This CDR3 has 18 residues. CDR3 DNA: TGTGCCAGCTCCCGGCCCTCTCCCAGTCTCTCTGGGGCCAACGTCCTGACTTTC. Its protein is CASSRPSPSLSGANVLTF.